This T cell receptor (beta chain) was documented in a study of T cell responses to AZD1222 COVID-19 vaccine. Study-wide points: Elevations in Spike-specific TCR breadth and depth followed administration of two AZD1222 doses. As reported, nearly half of all spike-specific TCRs target variant regions that are unmutated. Repertoires were obtained only post-peak T cell response. Recipients of AZD1222 seropositive at baseline numbered only 6 or 7.

Points on this clone: Its specificity is unknown.

With 3 bases removed from V and 5 bases from J, the gap between germline ends came to 10 bases. Germline V lookup: CDR1 LNHDA, CDR2 SQIVND (reference sequence). This CDR3 has 13 residues. Sequencing used immunoSEQ multiplex PCR; TCRdb keeps in-frame clones, though not all of them. This table has 150,000 to 200,000 clones, around 90% appearing once. Sequences were derived from peripheral blood, sampled 28 days after the second dose of the MenACWY control vaccine. This rearrangement joins TRBV19 to TRBJ1-2; unclear D gene. The clonotype comes from an adult who received the MenACWY meningococcal vaccine as a control. The CDR3 here is CASSMGTGYGYTF. The CDR3 coding sequence is TGTGCCAGTAGTATGGGCACGGGTTATGGCTACACCTTC.